Below are 15 T cell receptor beta chains sequenced from a single sample in a study of response to subunit inactivated influenza vaccine listed by TCRdb under 2018. What this sample's time point label stands for: 45 days after influenza vaccine administration. Preparation of the library involved RT-PCR. Data came from an Illumina HiSeq 2500. Clones were called with MiXCR by TCRdb after fastp trimmed the public reads at Q25, and only in-frame beta chains were retained. Every distinct CDR3 protein forms one entry, paired with its most common genes and DNA. Counted in this sample were approximately 530,000 distinct CDR3 sequences; 10% to 15% of them appeared once. The top ten clonotypes cover around 13% of the sample. This specimen was PBMCs from blood, taken roughly 46 days after vaccination. The source is a man aged 50-60 years who received an inactivated influenza vaccine. Donor details come from another sample of the same person, matched by shared clones.

This clonotype was observed a handful of times. The gene calls are TRBV6-5 and TRBJ2-3; a possible D gene is TRBD2 (6 bases). Trimming took 2 bases from V and 0 from J, leaving 15 bases between them. Germline assignment: CDR1 MNHEY and CDR2 SVGAGI. The CDR3 covers 17 residues. The CDR3 protein is CASSYGGEFVSTDTQYF. CDR3 nucleotide sequence: TGTGCCAGCAGTTACGGCGGGGAGTTTGTAAGCACAGATACGCAGTATTTT.

This clonotype was observed a few times. The V call is TRBV12-3 or TRBV12-4, the J call TRBJ2-5, with no clear D. Trimming left V 3 bases short and J 9 bases short, with 11 bases between. The CDR3 totals 12 residues. CDR3 sequence reads: CASSLILGPQYF. CDR3 sequence (DNA): TGTGCCAGCAGTTTGATTCTAGGACCCCAGTACTTC.

This clonotype has only a few counts. The genes are TRBV7-8 and TRBJ1-5; D is ambiguous. V was clipped by 1 base and J by 9 bases, with 7 bases between them. The CDR3 extends over 12 amino acids. Per the germline V gene, CDR1 is SGHVS and CDR2 is FQNEAQ. The CDR3 loop is CASSLGPSPQHF. The CDR3, as DNA: TGTGCCAGCAGCTTAGGCCCTTCGCCCCAGCATTTT.

The gene calls are TRBV6-1 and TRBJ2-7; TRBD2 might be the D (7 bases). The CDR3 totals 15 residues. V lost 7 bases and J lost 3, with 19 bases in between. Germline CDR1 and CDR2: MNHNS and SASEGT. As DNA, the CDR3 is TGTGCCAGCATCTCGAGGGGGGGGTACGTCTACGAGCAGTACTTC. Its protein is CASISRGGYVYEQYF.

In this sample, this clonotype turned up a few times. This sequence joins TRBV7-2 and TRBJ1-1, with D unclear. The germline CDR1 and CDR2 sequences are SGHTA and FQGNSA. CDR3 length: 13 amino acids. V was trimmed by 1 base and J by 6 bases, leaving 9 bases between them. CDR3 sequence (DNA): TGTGCCAGCAGCTTAGTTTTACTTTCTGAAGCTTTCTTT. Residues: CASSLVLLSEAFF.

This clonotype appeared many times. The chain couples TRBV20-1 to TRBJ2-5; the D is unclear. V gave up 6 bases and J gave up 5 bases, with 7 bases separating them. This CDR3 region has 10 residues. Looked up from germline, CDR1 is DFQATT and CDR2 is SNEGSKA (reference sequence). CDR3 region: CSAGLETQYF. The CDR3 region has the DNA TGCAGTGCGGGGTTGGAGACCCAGTACTTC.

A few counts support this clonotype. The V gene is TRBV10-3, the J gene TRBJ2-7; 9 bases line up with TRBD2. V was clipped by 2 bases and J by 2 bases; unmatched bases: 4. This CDR3 has 15 amino acids. Germline CDR1 reads ENHRY; CDR2 reads SYGVKD. The CDR3 sequence: CAISERRGGAYEQYF. CDR3 in DNA: TGTGCCATCAGTGAGAGGCGGGGGGGCGCCTACGAGCAGTACTTC.

This rearrangement joins TRBV7-2 to TRBJ2-3; 11 bases match TRBD2. Unmatched junction bases numbered 5, after V lost 5 bases and J lost 4 bases. CDR3 length: 15 amino acids. CDR1 SGHTA and CDR2 FQGNSA come from the germline V gene. The CDR3 region has the DNA TGTGCCAGCAGCAGACCGGGACTAGCGGCAGATACGCAGTATTTT. Its translation: CASSRPGLAADTQYF.

This clonotype was found many times. This rearrangement joins TRBV12-3 or TRBV12-4 to TRBJ2-3; 11 nucleotides line up with TRBD2. CDR3 length: 15 amino acids. Trimming removed 5 bases from V and 1 base from J; junction bases left unmatched: 2. The CDR3 DNA is TGTGCCAGCAGTGAGGGACTAGCGGGCACAGATACGCAGTATTTT. This sequence encodes CASSEGLAGTDTQYF.

The table lists this clonotype with a few counts. The gene calls are TRBV9 and TRBJ2-7, with 8 bases that match TRBD1. Germline lookup yields CDR1 SGDLS and CDR2 YYNGEE. CDR3 size: 14 residues. The junction had 6 bases not matched to a gene; V was cut back by 4 bases and J by 3 bases. The CDR3 DNA reads as TGTGCCAGCAGCTTTACCGGACAGGGCTACGAGCAGTACTTC. It is translated as CASSFTGQGYEQYF.

This clonotype turned up a few times. This chain uses TRBV12-3 or TRBV12-4 with TRBJ2-5, with no clear D. The V end lost 1 base, the J end lost 5 bases, and 14 bases lay between the germline ends. The CDR3 spans 15 residues. The chain's CDR3 is CASSLVASYRETQYF. Written as DNA, the CDR3 is TGTGCCAGCAGTTTAGTTGCCAGTTACCGGGAGACCCAGTACTTC.

CDR3 nucleotides: TGCGCCAGCAGCCAAGGACACAGGAACACCGGGGAGCTGTTTTTT. Translated: CASSQGHRNTGELFF. The rearrangement links TRBV4-1 to TRBJ2-2; D not resolved. Trimming took off 1 base at V and 1 base at J, with 7 bases between the two ends. From germline, CDR1 is MGHRA and CDR2 YSYEKL. This CDR3 is 15 amino acids long.

This clonotype appeared a few times. The gene calls are TRBV3-1 and TRBJ2-5, with D unresolved. The CDR3 contains 15 residues. Trimming removed 5 bases at V and 3 bases at J, with 16 bases between. The germline V gene has CDR1 LGHDT and CDR2 YNNKEL (reference sequence). DNA for the CDR3: TGTGCCAGCAGCAAGAGTGACGCGCGAGAAGAGACCCAGTACTTC. Its protein product is CASSKSDAREETQYF.

The rearrangement uses TRBV11-2 and TRBJ2-2, with 7 bases aligning to TRBD1. The CDR3 runs 14 residues. V lost 5 bases and J lost 7; bases outside the gene matches: 7. Germline V gene sequence: CDR1 SGHAT, CDR2 FQNNGV. CDR3 residues: CASSRDRVGGELFF. The CDR3 bases are TGTGCCAGCAGCCGCGACAGGGTCGGCGGGGAGCTGTTTTTT.

The CDR3 DNA reads TGTGCCAGCAGTTTATGGAGAGAATATGAGCAGTTCTTC. It specifies CASSLWREYEQFF. The V gene is TRBV27, the J gene TRBJ2-1; no clear D. Trimming took off 1 base at V and 8 bases at J, with 9 bases between the two ends. The CDR3 is 13 amino acids. Germline values: CDR1 MNHEY, CDR2 SMNVEV (reference sequence).